These 31 T cell receptor beta chains were sequenced from one sample in a study of naive and memory T cell subsets. Both TRBC1 and TRBC2 were covered by a beta constant-region primer of two equimolar oligonucleotides. Nested alpha and beta constant-region primers with the SP2 primer drove four PCR rounds on ligated cDNA. MiXCR, run by TCRdb on the UMI-ligation and nested PCR reads, gives a single entry per CDR3 protein. The data show around 110,000 distinct CDR3 sequences, 36% seen once. The material sequenced was central memory CD4+ T cells from blood. These receptors were collected from a human donor in good health.

This chain uses TRBV6-4 with TRBJ2-3; 9 nucleotides align to TRBD2. Losses at the gene ends were 4 bases for V and 1 base for J; bases not matched to a gene: 3. The CDR3 contains 15 residues. CDR1 and CDR2 (germline): MRHNA, SNTAGT. CDR3 loop: CASSGTSEGTDTQYF. The CDR3 DNA sequence: TGTGCCAGCAGTGGGACTAGCGAGGGCACAGATACGCAGTATTTT.

This clonotype was counted many times. V is TRBV4-3 and J is TRBJ1-6; the D gene is possibly TRBD1 (5 bases). The CDR3 sequence is 16 residues long. Germline V gene lookup returns CDR1 LGHNA and CDR2 YSLEER. V was trimmed by 0 bases and J by 7 bases, leaving 13 bases between them. Written as DNA, the CDR3 is TGCGCCAGCAGCCAAGATCCGGGGGGTCCAAATTCACCCCTCCACTTT. Translation gives CASSQDPGGPNSPLHF.

There are a few counts of this clonotype. The chain is built from TRBV3-1 and TRBJ2-3, with 8 bases lining up with TRBD1. The germline V gene encodes CDR1 LGHDT and CDR2 YNNKEL (reference sequence). CDR3 length: 17 residues. The V and J ends lost 4 bases and 3 bases, in that order; junction bases with no gene match: 12. CDR3 amino acids: CASSPGQGVGNTDTQYF. The CDR3 DNA follows: TGTGCCAGCAGCCCTGGACAGGGAGTGGGGAATACAGATACGCAGTATTTT.

The rearrangement joins TRBV20-1 to TRBJ2-1; 13 nucleotides match TRBD2. The CDR3 covers 15 residues. CDR1 and CDR2 from the germline V gene are DFQATT and SNEGSKA (reference sequence). V lost 6 bases, J lost 8 bases, and 10 bases stayed unmatched. The CDR3 protein is CSATTSGRALDEQFF. In DNA, the CDR3 is TGCAGTGCCACCACTAGCGGGAGGGCCCTTGATGAGCAGTTCTTC.

This chain connects TRBV7-3 to TRBJ2-7; D assignment may be TRBD1 or TRBD2 (6 bases each). The CDR3 covers 13 residues. Germline V gene data show CDR1 as SGHTA and CDR2 as FQGTGA. The CDR3 loop reads CVGGGGATREQYF. CDR3 nucleotides: TGTGTCGGGGGCGGCGGAGCCACTAGAGAGCAGTACTTC. Using reference TRBV7-3 and TRBJ2-7 for the parts outside the CDR3, the full variable domain is GAGVSQTPSNKVTEKGKYVELRCDPISGHTALYWYRQSLGQGPEFLIYFQGTGAADDSGLPNDRFFAVRPEGSVSTLKIQRTERGDSAVYLCVGGGGATREQYFGPGTRLTVT.

The table lists this clonotype with a few counts. The CDR3 sequence is CASSFGGRGQAQYF. The CDR3 nucleotides are TGTGCCAGCAGTTTTGGGGGCAGGGGGCAGGCCCAGTACTTC. V gene TRBV27 combines with J gene TRBJ2-5; the match to TRBD1 covers 8 bases. The CDR3 extends over 14 amino acids. Trimming took 3 bases from V and 9 from J; bases not matched to a gene: 9. CDR1 MNHEY and CDR2 SMNVEV come from the germline V gene (reference sequence).

The V call is TRBV4-1, the J call TRBJ1-1; D gene unclear. Trimming left V 4 bases short and J 0 bases short, with 12 bases between. This CDR3 has 15 residues. CDR1 is MGHRA and CDR2 is YSYEKL in the germline V gene. The CDR3: CASSPLEHLNTEAFF. The CDR3 DNA follows: TGCGCCAGCAGCCCCCTGGAACATCTGAACACTGAAGCTTTCTTT.

This chain connects TRBV28 to TRBJ1-1; tentative D call: TRBD1 (5 bases). CDR3 length: 11 residues. The V end lost 8 bases, the J end lost 5 bases, and 9 bases lay between the germline ends. The germline V gene encodes CDR1 MDHEN and CDR2 SYDVKM. CDR3 in amino acids: CASGEGTEAFF. The CDR3 region has the DNA TGTGCCAGCGGCGAGGGGACTGAAGCTTTCTTT.

The rearrangement uses TRBV2 and TRBJ2-1, with D uncertain. The CDR3 has 13 amino acids. Germline V gene sequence: CDR1 SNHLY, CDR2 FYNNEI. V lost 2 bases, J lost 1 base, and 3 bases lay in between. The CDR3 is CASSELSYNEQFF. CDR3 sequence (DNA): TGTGCCAGCAGTGAATTATCCTACAATGAGCAGTTCTTC.

The chain joins TRBV7-2 to TRBJ2-2, with TRBD2 matching 10 bases. The CDR3 length is 15 residues. In germline, CDR1 is SGHTA, CDR2 FQGNSA. The trim removed 8 bases at V and 7 bases at J, leaving 10 bases unmatched. In nucleotides, the CDR3 is TGTGCCAGCCGTCCGGCTAGCGGGAGAGTCGGGGAGCTGTTTTTT. Translated: CASRPASGRVGELFF.

CDR3 nucleotides: TGTGCCATCAGGGGACAGATCAATCAGCCCCAGCATTTT. This codes for CAIRGQINQPQHF. The V gene is TRBV10-3, the J gene TRBJ1-5; 7 nucleotides match TRBD1. This CDR3 has 13 residues. CDR1 and CDR2 from the germline V gene are ENHRY and SYGVKD. J gave up 3 bases and V 6 bases, and 2 bases lay outside the gene matches.

In its sample, this clonotype was seen many times. The J gene is TRBJ2-5, the V gene TRBV4-3; no definite D call. CDR3 size: 14 residues. Trimming removed 0 bases from V and 2 bases from J, with 7 bases in between. Germline CDR1 LGHNA, CDR2 YSLEER. This CDR3 reads CASSQDWRQETQYF. The CDR3 bases are TGCGCCAGCAGCCAAGATTGGCGGCAAGAGACCCAGTACTTC.

A few counts support this clonotype. The CDR3 region is CSVGGVGSNQPQHF. CDR3 nucleotides: TGCAGCGTGGGGGGGGTTGGTAGCAATCAGCCCCAGCATTTT. This chain links TRBV29-1 with TRBJ1-5; D might be TRBD1 (5 bases). With 6 bases removed from V and 0 bases from J, the gap between germline ends came to 12 bases. CDR3 size: 14 residues. Germline V gene data show CDR1 as SQVTM and CDR2 as ANQGSEA.

This clonotype was counted ten times or more. V and J are TRBV7-9 and TRBJ2-1, with TRBD2 matching 9 bases. The J segment lost 4 bases and the V segment lost 5 bases, leaving 6 bases of the junction unmatched. The germline V gene has CDR1 SEHNR and CDR2 FQNEAQ (reference sequence). This CDR3 has 15 residues. The DNA for the CDR3 is TGTGCCAGCAGCAACTACGCGGGAGGGTACAATGAGCAGTTCTTC. It encodes CASSNYAGGYNEQFF.

The chain joins TRBV25-1 to TRBJ1-6, with D maybe TRBD1 (6 bases). The ends were cut back, 6 bases at V and 12 bases at J, with 15 bases in the middle. Germline CDR1 and CDR2: MGHDK and SYGVNS. The CDR3 length is 13 residues. CDR3: CASSDDRSIPLHF. The DNA of the CDR3 is TGTGCCAGCAGCGATGACAGGTCCATACCCCTCCACTTT.

By its share, this clonotype is medium-sized. The V call is TRBV29-1, the J call TRBJ2-3; D gene ambiguous. The CDR3 extends over 10 amino acids. Trimming shortened V by 4 bases and J by 6 bases, and 5 bases separated the two germline ends. Germline loops: CDR1 SQVTM, CDR2 ANQGSEA. The CDR3 region is CSVGGDTQYF. The CDR3 nucleotides read TGCAGCGTTGGCGGTGATACGCAGTATTTT.

The chain couples TRBV5-4 to TRBJ2-2; D gene ambiguous. Germline V gene sequence: CDR1 SGHNT, CDR2 YYREEE (reference sequence). The ends were cut back, 4 bases at V and 1 base at J, with 14 bases in the middle. This CDR3 has 16 residues. This CDR3 is CASSPQRSLNTGELFF. CDR3 nucleotides: TGTGCCAGCAGCCCACAGAGGTCTTTGAACACCGGGGAGCTGTTTTTT.

The chain is built from TRBV28 and TRBJ2-3, with D hard to call. Germline CDR1 and CDR2: MDHEN and SYDVKM. V gave up 6 bases and J gave up 6 bases, with 13 bases separating them. The CDR3 length is 13 residues. CDR3 DNA: TGTGCCAGCAGCCCCTCGGCTGTCGATACGCAGTATTTT. Its translation: CASSPSAVDTQYF.

The rearrangement uses TRBV7-2 and TRBJ1-6; the D is unclear. Trimming removed 3 bases from V and 11 bases from J, with 8 bases in between. From germline, CDR1 is SGHTA and CDR2 FQGNSA. The CDR3 length is 12 residues. The CDR3 sequence: CASSLGWAPLHF. In DNA, the CDR3 is TGTGCCAGCAGCTTGGGGTGGGCACCCCTCCACTTT.

This clonotype was counted only a few times. This chain connects TRBV7-2 to TRBJ2-7; D gene unclear. From germline, CDR1 is SGHTA and CDR2 FQGNSA. Trimming shortened V by 4 bases and J by 4 bases, and 17 bases separated the two germline ends. The CDR3 sequence is 15 residues long. The CDR3 DNA reads TGTGCCAGCAGCTCATTTCGGGCTCAAGGGTACGAGCAGTACTTC. This translates into CASSSFRAQGYEQYF.

The chain recombines TRBV29-1 with TRBJ1-5; D unresolved. Germline V CDR1 and CDR2: SQVTM, ANQGSEA. The CDR3 has 10 amino acids. With 4 bases removed from V and 6 bases from J, the gap between germline ends came to 4 bases. CDR3 in DNA: TGCAGCGTTGGAAGTCAGCCCCAGCATTTT. Its translation is CSVGSQPQHF.

This clonotype was seen repeatedly, ten times or more. The rearrangement links TRBV5-1 to TRBJ2-5, with TRBD1 identical over 7 bases. V was clipped by 6 bases and J by 0 bases; unmatched bases: 8. Germline lookup yields CDR1 SGHRS and CDR2 YFSETQ. The CDR3 is 15 residues long. Written as DNA, the CDR3 is TGCGCCAGCACCCCCGGGACAGACTACCAAGAGACCCAGTACTTC. The encoded protein is CASTPGTDYQETQYF.

This clonotype was detected a few times. This chain joins TRBV3-1 and TRBJ2-2; D might be TRBD2 (6 bases). Between the trimmed V and J ends, which lost 1 base and 7 bases, there was a span of 13 bases. CDR1 is LGHDT, CDR2 YNNKEL, per germline (reference sequence). There are 15 residues in the CDR3. CDR3 bases: TGTGCCAGCAGCCAAGTCGGAGGGCCCATCGGGGAGCTGTTTTTT. Translation gives CASSQVGGPIGELFF.

In its sample, this clonotype was seen a few times. CDR3: CSARIVVADTQYF. The DNA of the CDR3 is TGCAGTGCTCGAATAGTGGTAGCAGATACGCAGTATTTT. The chain recombines TRBV20-1 with TRBJ2-3; D not certain. This CDR3 spans 13 amino acids. Germline-derived CDR1 and CDR2 are DFQATT and SNEGSKA (reference sequence). Trimming removed 5 bases at V and 4 bases at J, with 13 bases between.

The sample holds many counts of this clonotype. This chain uses TRBV9 with TRBJ2-3; TRBD1 might be the D (5 bases). This CDR3 is built from 15 residues. Germline values: CDR1 SGDLS, CDR2 YYNGEE. Trimming pared 4 bases from V and 1 base from J, leaving 13 bases between. The CDR3 spells CASSPGLGGTDTQYF. CDR3 DNA sequence: TGTGCCAGCAGCCCCGGGCTAGGGGGCACAGATACGCAGTATTTT. The complete variable domain, with remaining parts taken from reference TRBV9 and TRBJ2-3, reads DSGVTQTPKHLITATGQRVTLRCSPRSGDLSVYWYQQSLDQGLQFLIQYYNGEERAKGNILERFSAQQFPDLHSELNLSSLELGDSALYFCASSPGLGGTDTQYFGPGTRLTVL.

This clonotype has only a few counts. This rearrangement joins TRBV7-6 to TRBJ2-1; 7 positions match TRBD2. The CDR3 spans 19 residues. Germline assignment: CDR1 SGHVS and CDR2 FNYEAQ. Trimming at V came to 6 bases and at J to 0 bases, leaving 17 bases not matched to a gene. CDR3 amino acids: CASSPLRGRVQSSYNEQFF. As DNA, the CDR3 is TGTGCCAGCAGTCCTCTTAGAGGGAGGGTCCAGAGCTCCTACAATGAGCAGTTCTTC.

This clonotype has more than one count but fewer than ten. This chain uses TRBV30 with TRBJ2-1, with 7 bases lining up with TRBD2. Germline V gene data show CDR1 as GTSNPN and CDR2 as SVGIG (reference sequence). This CDR3 has 14 amino acids. V gave up 2 bases and J gave up 8 bases; unmatched junction bases: 9. The CDR3 coding sequence is TGTGCCTGGAGTCCTCGACTAGCTCCCTATGAGCAGTTCTTC. Residues: CAWSPRLAPYEQFF.

The J gene is TRBJ2-7, the V gene TRBV6-1; tentative D call: TRBD1 (6 bases). This CDR3 spans 16 amino acids. Germline CDR1 MNHNS, CDR2 SASEGT. Deletions cut 2 bases from V and 1 base from J, with 15 bases between. CDR3 in DNA: TGTGCCAGCAGTGAACCCTGGACAGTTGGGTCCTACGAGCAGTACTTC. It encodes CASSEPWTVGSYEQYF.

The chain is built from TRBV25-1 and TRBJ2-3; unclear D gene. Trimming removed 1 base at V and 10 bases at J, with 9 bases between. The CDR3 totals 12 residues. Germline CDR1 and CDR2: MGHDK and SYGVNS. This CDR3 reads CASSESGTSQYF. The DNA of the CDR3 is TGTGCCAGCAGTGAATCCGGCACTTCGCAGTATTTT.

There are a few counts of this clonotype. Here the CDR3 reads CASSFRTSEETQYF. In DNA, the CDR3 is TGTGCCAGCAGCTTTAGGACTAGCGAAGAGACCCAGTACTTC. This sequence joins TRBV5-4 and TRBJ2-5, with 9 nucleotides matching TRBD2. With V trimmed by 2 bases and J by 3 bases, 2 bases remained unmatched. This CDR3 spans 14 amino acids. CDR1 and CDR2 (germline): SGHNT, YYREEE (reference sequence).

The chain links TRBV20-1 to TRBJ1-2, with D unclear. Trimming pared 0 bases from V and 3 bases from J, leaving 11 bases between. This CDR3 contains 14 residues. Germline V gene data show CDR1 as DFQATT and CDR2 as SNEGSKA (reference sequence). The CDR3 region is CSARDLARHYGYTF. CDR3 coding DNA: TGCAGTGCTAGAGATCTAGCAAGGCACTATGGCTACACCTTC.